The 10 T cell receptor beta chains below come from one sample, sequenced in a study of T cells in Graves' hyperthyroidism and ophthalmopathy (dated by TCRdb to between 2018 and 2021). Libraries were prepared through multiplex PCR. The sequencer listed for this sample is Illumina HiSeq 2000. The TCR beta CDR3 regions were amplified from RNA transcripts. The first round of RT-PCR for the TCR CDR3 was performed with the HTBI primer set and the Qiagen OneStep RT-PCR kit. TCRdb redid the processing of the public reads, applying fastp at Q25 and MiXCR, and retained in-frame beta chains. Under each unique CDR3 protein, matching rows form one entry showing the most common genes and DNA. Across this sample there are over 550,000 distinct CDR3 sequences, with 16% seen only once. Clones ranked in the top ten supply 15% to 20% of the sample. The source material was blood. These receptors all stem from a woman in her late teens or twenties with Graves' hyperthyroidism.

This clonotype was counted ten times or more. This sequence joins TRBV12-3 or TRBV12-4 and TRBJ2-1; D is uncertain. The ends were cut back, 7 bases at V and 12 bases at J, with 22 bases in the middle. This CDR3 has 14 residues. Here the CDR3 DNA reads TGTGCCAGCACCCAATTAGTTGGTACCAAGGGGCAGTTCTTC. Its protein product is CASTQLVGTKGQFF.

Note on this clonotype: A much more abundant neighbour one base away suggests this may be a read error. The V and J genes are TRBV27 and TRBJ1-1; D is unclear. Germline CDR1 is MNHEY and CDR2 is SMNVEV (reference sequence). V was cut by 4 bases and J by 6 bases, with 12 bases left in between. This CDR3 region has 13 residues. The CDR3 nucleotides read TGTGCCAGCAGTTATGACCCCGGCGCTGAAGCTTTCTTT. Translation: CASSYDPGAEAFF.

This chain uses TRBV9 with TRBJ2-7; tentative D call: TRBD1 (5 bases). The CDR3 spans 15 residues. Trimming stripped 0 bases from V and 2 bases from J, with 12 bases between. Germline lookup yields CDR1 SGDLS and CDR2 YYNGEE. The CDR3 nucleotides are TGTGCCAGCAGCGTAGGAGCAGGGATCCCCTACGAGCAGTACTTC. This encodes CASSVGAGIPYEQYF.

The chain combines TRBV10-2 with TRBJ2-6; 9 bases align to TRBD2. Germline V CDR1 and CDR2: WSHSY, SAAADI. V was pared by 6 bases and J by 2 bases, with 5 bases of the junction left unmatched. The CDR3 length is 16 residues. CDR3 in amino acids: CASRDLAGTGANVLTF. In nucleotides, the CDR3 is TGCGCCAGCAGGGATCTAGCGGGGACTGGGGCCAACGTCCTGACTTTC.

This clonotype was counted many times. This rearrangement joins TRBV10-2 to TRBJ1-2; D not resolved. Germline V gives CDR1 WSHSY, CDR2 SAAADI. The V gene lost 9 bases and the J gene lost 4 bases, with 12 bases spanning the gap. The CDR3 consists of 12 residues. CDR3 nucleotide sequence: TGCGCCAGTAGTTCCGAGGGCTATGGCTACACCTTC. This codes for CASSSEGYGYTF.

This clonotype was seen at least ten times. The chain recombines TRBV28 with TRBJ2-1; 12 nucleotides match TRBD2. The V and J ends lost 6 bases and 9 bases, in that order; junction bases with no gene match: 9. In germline, CDR1 is MDHEN, CDR2 SYDVKM. This CDR3 region has 15 residues. CDR3 DNA: TGTGCCAGCAGAAATGGGGGACTAGCGGGTGGTGAGCAGTTCTTC. Encoded protein: CASRNGGLAGGEQFF.

This clonotype was seen ten or more times. The chain carries TRBV20-1 and TRBJ2-4; D gene uncertain. The V end was cut by 8 bases, the J end by 1 base, with 6 bases between. This CDR3 has 11 residues. Germline V gives CDR1 DFQATT, CDR2 SNEGSKA (reference sequence). CDR3 bases: TGCAGTTTGGTGGCCAAAAACATTCAGTACTTC. Translation: CSLVAKNIQYF.

This clonotype showed up many times. This chain uses TRBV12-3 or TRBV12-4 with TRBJ1-1, with D hard to call. The CDR3 consists of 13 residues. Trimming left V 7 bases short and J 3 bases short, with 12 bases between. Here the CDR3 DNA reads TGTGCCAGCAAAGGGAGTGCGGACACTGAAGCTTTCTTT. This encodes CASKGSADTEAFF.

V is TRBV6-1 and J is TRBJ2-2; 8 nucleotides match TRBD2. The V and J ends lost 5 bases and 4 bases, in that order; junction bases with no gene match: 12. This CDR3 contains 17 residues. Germline V gene data show CDR1 as MNHNS and CDR2 as SASEGT. The DNA of the CDR3 is TGTGCCAGCAGTCCACAGAGAGGCGGGGGGCCCACCGGGGAGCTGTTTTTT. Encoded protein: CASSPQRGGGPTGELFF.

In the case of this clonotype: This could be a read error, since a much larger clone is one nucleotide away. The J gene is TRBJ2-7, the V gene TRBV6-5; D ambiguous. The CDR3 runs to 15 residues. The V gene's germline CDR1 is MNHEY and CDR2 SVGAGI. The CDR3 loop is CASSHSRTYHYEQYF. DNA of the CDR3: TGTGCCAGCAGTCACTCGAGAACCTATCACTACGAGCAGTACTTC.